Detailed here is one TCR beta chain. Its antigen is undetermined. The junction departs from the called germline gene at one end, perhaps through a read error. The sample comes from a study of response to subunit inactivated influenza vaccine. TCRdb re-derived calls from the RT-PCR reads in MiXCR, one entry per CDR3 protein. The repertoire holds some 500,000 distinct CDR3 sequences, with approximately 13% as singletons. Study-level points and caveats: The study's authors posited that every seasonal influenza vaccination enlists few new T cells.

The germline gives CDR1 LNHNV, CDR2 YYDKDF (reference sequence). The CDR3 is 19 residues long. The origin of this receptor is a man in his fifties or sixties who received an inactivated influenza vaccine. The input for sequencing was PBMCs from blood, taken 40 to 50 days after vaccination. The genes are TRBV15 and TRBJ2-3; 9 bases are a match to TRBD2. The CDR3 nucleotides read TGTGCCACCAACAGAGATCCTGGCGGGGGGGCCCGCCGGGGGGATACGCAGTATTTT. This encodes CATNRDPGGGARRGDTQYF.